The 2 T cell receptor beta chains below all came from one sample that was sequenced in a study of OX40 agonist ivuxolimab in advanced cancers. The table came from immunoSEQ multiplex PCR; TCRdb's copy has only in-frame clones and leaves some out. The profile covers tens of thousands of clones, with roughly nine tenths appearing a single time and about 0.2% taken by the ten largest. The source was CD4+ or CD8+ T cells sorted from blood, collected in a trial of the OX40 agonist ivuxolimab. These receptors were obtained from an adult with an advanced solid tumor such as melanoma, head and neck, liver or kidney cancer.

V is TRBV19 and J is TRBJ1-1; possible D gene TRBD1, 5 bases. Trimming stripped 4 bases from V and 3 bases from J, with 18 bases between. The CDR3 is 16 residues long. CDR1 and CDR2 (germline): LNHDA, SQIVND (reference sequence). CDR3: CASSKLNRLGYTEAFF. In DNA form, the CDR3 reads TGTGCCAGTAGTAAACTGAACAGGTTGGGATACACTGAAGCTTTCTTT. Complete variable domain (other parts from reference TRBV19 and TRBJ1-1): DGGITQSPKYLFRKEGQNVTLSCEQNLNHDAMYWYRQDPGQGLRLIYYSQIVNDFQKGDIAEGYSVSREKKESFPLTVTSAQKNPTAFYLCASSKLNRLGYTEAFFGQGTRLTVV.

In this sample, this clone turned up a few times. The rearrangement joins TRBV7-3 to TRBJ2-6; D not resolved. V dropped 2 bases and J dropped 0 bases, with 17 bases sitting between them. Germline CDR1 SGHTA, CDR2 FQGTGA. The CDR3 has 19 residues. The CDR3: CASSLLPRASTSGANVLTF. CDR3 sequence (DNA): TGTGCCAGCAGCTTATTGCCCAGAGCTTCGACCTCTGGGGCCAACGTCCTGACTTTC.